This T cell receptor beta chain was sequenced during a study of T cell repertoires in aging, cancer and after chemotherapy. Peripheral blood genomic DNA, not sorted cells or RNA, was the template. The CDR3 totals 16 residues. Trimming took off 3 bases at V and 4 bases at J, with 15 bases between the two ends. CDR1 LNHDA and CDR2 SQIVND come from the germline V gene (reference sequence). A mixed TRB-A/B primer pool amplified rearranged TRB by multiplex touch-down PCR. TCRdb reprocessed the multiplex PCR reads with MiXCR, giving one entry per CDR3 protein. Here the sample spans over 700 distinct CDR3 sequences, approximately 31% being singletons.

Specimen: blood. This clonotype was sampled from a human donor with a solid tumor. V and J are TRBV19 and TRBJ2-2; D is tentatively TRBD1 or TRBD2 (6 bases each). The CDR3 DNA sequence: TGTGCCAGTAGTATGGGCTGGGGGGCGGGCACCGGGGAGCTGTTTTTT. This translates into CASSMGWGAGTGELFF.